A selection of T cell receptor beta chains follows, all from one sample in a study of T-cell reconstitution after alpha-beta-depleted transplantation in children. Via MiXCR, TCRdb re-called the PCR reads, giving one row per CDR3 protein. The sample has 490,000 or so distinct CDR3 sequences; around 13% are singletons. The sequences come from PBMCs from the stem cell graft donor, collected from the stem cell graft. The source of these receptors is a human donor who donated a stem cell graft to a child with combined immunodeficiency. The CDR3 runs from the conserved cysteine through the conserved F or W. A D gene is named only where the DNA matches it firmly. Size is stated for part of the rows, as once, few or many counts, or as a class when the clone is expanded.

D,V,length,size,J,DNA,CDR3
TRBD1,TRBV12-3/TRBV12-4,16,few,TRBJ2-4,TGTGCCAGCAGTTTCCCGCAGGGGGTAGCCAAAAACATTCAGTACTTC,CASSFPQGVAKNIQYF
-,TRBV12-3/TRBV12-4,15,many,TRBJ2-7,TGTGCCAGCAGTTTAGCAAGAGGGAGAGGGTACGAGCAGTACTTC,CASSLARGRGYEQYF
TRBD2,TRBV18,17,-,TRBJ2-5,TGTGCCAGCTCACCCCGAACGCGGACTAGCGGCCAAGAGACCCAGTACTTC,CASSPRTRTSGQETQYF
-,TRBV5-1,15,few,TRBJ2-7,TGCGCCAGCAGCTTCGGGAGAAAAAGCTCCTACGAGCAGTACTTC,CASSFGRKSSYEQYF
-,TRBV5-1,14,many,TRBJ1-1,TGCGCCAGCCACAAGGGGGAGGAGAACACTGAAGCTTTCTTT,CASHKGEENTEAFF
TRBD2,TRBV27,14,few,TRBJ2-5,TGTGCCAGCAGTCAGCTAGCGGGATCTGCGACCCAGTACTTC,CASSQLAGSATQYF
-,TRBV20-1,12,few,TRBJ1-1,TGCAGTGCTAGACTCCTAAACACTGAAGCTTTCTTT,CSARLLNTEAFF
-,TRBV27,15,many,TRBJ1-6,TGTGCCAGCAGTTTATCCGGGACAAGAGGATCACCCCTCCACTTT,CASSLSGTRGSPLHF
-,TRBV20-1,15,few,TRBJ2-1,TGCAGTGCTAGAGATGCGCCTAGCGTCTACAATGAGCAGTTCTTC,CSARDAPSVYNEQFF
TRBD2,TRBV29-1,13,-,TRBJ2-7,TGCAGCGTGGGGACTAGCACGAGCTACGAGCAGTACTTC,CSVGTSTSYEQYF
-,TRBV15,13,many,TRBJ2-1,TGTGCCACCAGCAGAGATAGCGTCAATGAGCAGTTCTTC,CATSRDSVNEQFF
-,TRBV9,14,-,TRBJ1-4,TGTGCCAGCAGCGTAGGGGACACCCCTGAAAAACTGTTTTTT,CASSVGDTPEKLFF
-,TRBV21-1,15,many,TRBJ2-7,TGTGCCAGCAGCAGATACCGGGACTCGGGTTTCGAGCAGTACTTC,CASSRYRDSGFEQYF
-,TRBV25-1,15,-,TRBJ2-3,TGTGCCAGCATAAACCAGGGGGGGGCCGGAGATACGCAGTATTTT,CASINQGGAGDTQYF
TRBD2,TRBV20-1,14,many,TRBJ2-1,TGCAGTGCTAGGGTTAGCGGGGCGTACAATGAGCAGTTCTTC,CSARVSGAYNEQFF
TRBD2,TRBV6-1,16,-,TRBJ2-1,TGTGCCAGCAGTGAAGGGCGGCTAGCGGGACGCGGTGAGCAGTTCTTC,CASSEGRLAGRGEQFF
-,TRBV29-1,13,many,TRBJ1-1,TGCAGCGCTAGACAGAACATGAACACTGAAGCTTTCTTT,CSARQNMNTEAFF